These T cell receptor beta chains were read from a single sample in a study of identical twins. TCRdb recomputed calls from the 5' RACE reads with MiXCR, one row per CDR3 protein. The sample has about 200,000 distinct CDR3 sequences, about a sixth seen once. This sample was shared with a second study, whose subject was T cells expressing NK-cell markers.

The sample taken for sequencing was CD8+ T cells sorted from blood. These receptors were collected from a woman aged 18-35 years in good health. Each CDR3 is given with its conserved first and last residue. The D gene is left open where the match is weak. The size field is filled for only some rows; it gives once, few, many or a size class.

TRBJ2-3 | TRBV9 | . | . | CASSVGGQRTDTQYF | TGTGCCAGCAGCGTAGGGGGGCAGAGAACAGATACGCAGTATTTT
TRBJ1-3 | TRBV14 | many | . | CASAVFSGNTIYF | TGTGCCAGTGCCGTTTTCTCTGGAAACACCATATATTTT
TRBJ1-1 | TRBV7-3 | few | . | CASSLDSGALGAFF | TGTGCCAGCAGCTTAGACTCAGGGGCGTTAGGAGCTTTCTTT
TRBJ2-7 | TRBV20-1 | many | . | CSARDQRQDYYEQYF | TGCAGTGCTAGAGATCAGCGGCAGGATTACTACGAGCAGTACTTC
TRBJ1-1 | TRBV2 | . | . | CASSEGVGNTEAFF | TGTGCCAGCAGTGAAGGGGTAGGGAACACTGAAGCTTTCTTT
TRBJ1-3 | TRBV12-3/TRBV12-4 | many | . | CASSLSTIYF | TGTGCCAGCAGTTTATCCACCATATATTTT
TRBJ2-2 | TRBV11-2 | few | TRBD2 | CASSIGLAGGKSTGELFF | TGTGCCAGCAGCATAGGACTAGCGGGAGGAAAGAGCACCGGGGAGCTGTTTTTT
TRBJ1-4 | TRBV9 | . | . | CASSVGGTNEKLFF | TGTGCCAGCAGCGTAGGGGGTACTAATGAAAAACTGTTTTTT
TRBJ2-1 | TRBV20-1 | . | TRBD2 | CSASGTSGGAQFF | TGCAGTGCTAGTGGGACTAGCGGGGGGGCACAGTTCTTC
TRBJ1-1 | TRBV11-1 | . | TRBD1 | CASSSLGAMTGGMGEAFF | TGTGCCAGCAGCTCGTTAGGCGCCATGACAGGGGGCATGGGTGAAGCTTTCTTT
TRBJ2-3 | TRBV7-9 | few | . | CASSLTRGGTDTQYF | TGTGCCAGCAGCTTGACCCGGGGTGGCACAGATACGCAGTATTTT
TRBJ2-1 | TRBV29-1 | . | TRBD1 | CSVAGTGYSYNEQFF | TGCAGCGTCGCCGGGACAGGGTATTCCTACAATGAGCAGTTCTTC
TRBJ2-7 | TRBV27 | few | TRBD2 | CASSLASGTSYEQYF | TGTGCCAGCAGTTTAGCTAGCGGGACGTCCTACGAGCAGTACTTC
TRBJ2-7 | TRBV7-6 | few | TRBD2 | CASSPSSGNYEQYF | TGTGCCAGCAGCCCCTCAAGCGGGAACTACGAGCAGTACTTC
TRBJ2-7 | TRBV30 | . | . | CAPAIGQIPWEQYF | TGTGCCCCCGCTATCGGGCAGATCCCATGGGAGCAGTACTTC
TRBJ1-2 | TRBV20-1 | . | . | CSAATGRYTF | TGCAGTGCGGCGACAGGCCGCTACACCTTC
TRBJ2-7 | TRBV27 | . | . | CASSFGDSPTYEQYF | TGTGCCAGCAGTTTTGGCGATTCCCCCACCTACGAGCAGTACTTC
TRBJ2-3 | TRBV12-3/TRBV12-4 | . | TRBD2 | CASSFRTSGTYTQYF | TGTGCCAGCAGTTTTAGGACTAGCGGGACATATACGCAGTATTTT
TRBJ2-7 | TRBV20-1 | many | . | CSAESSSYEQYF | TGCAGTGCTGAATCTAGCTCCTACGAGCAGTACTTC